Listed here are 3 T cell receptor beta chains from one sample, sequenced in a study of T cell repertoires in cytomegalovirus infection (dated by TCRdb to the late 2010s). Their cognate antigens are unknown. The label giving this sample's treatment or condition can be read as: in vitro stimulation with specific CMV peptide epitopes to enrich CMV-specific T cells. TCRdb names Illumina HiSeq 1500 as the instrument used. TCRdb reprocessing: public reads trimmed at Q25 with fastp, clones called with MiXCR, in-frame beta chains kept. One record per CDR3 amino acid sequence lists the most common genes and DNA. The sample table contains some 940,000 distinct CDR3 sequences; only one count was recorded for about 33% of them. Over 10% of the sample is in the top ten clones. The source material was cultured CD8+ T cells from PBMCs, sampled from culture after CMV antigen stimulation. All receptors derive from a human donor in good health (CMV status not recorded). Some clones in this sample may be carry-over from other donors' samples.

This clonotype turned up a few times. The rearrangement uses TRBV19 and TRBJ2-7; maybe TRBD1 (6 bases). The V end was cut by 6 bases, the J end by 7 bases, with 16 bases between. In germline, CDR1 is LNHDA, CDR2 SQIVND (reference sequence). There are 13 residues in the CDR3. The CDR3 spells CASSPGHPQEQYV. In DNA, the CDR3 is TGTGCCAGTAGCCCGGGACATCCCCAGGAGCAGTACGTC.

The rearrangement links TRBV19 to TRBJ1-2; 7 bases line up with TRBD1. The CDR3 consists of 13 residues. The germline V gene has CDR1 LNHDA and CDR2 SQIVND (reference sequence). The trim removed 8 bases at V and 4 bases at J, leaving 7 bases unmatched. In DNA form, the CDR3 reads TGTGCCAGTGGCACCGGGACAGTCTATGGCTACACCTTC. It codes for CASGTGTVYGYTF. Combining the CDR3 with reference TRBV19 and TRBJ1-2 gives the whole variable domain DGGITQSPKYLFRKEGQNVTLSCEQNLNHDAMYWYRQDPGQGLRLIYYSQIVNDFQKGDIAEGYSVSREKKESFPLTVTSAQKNPTAFYLCASGTGTVYGYTFGSGTRLTVV.

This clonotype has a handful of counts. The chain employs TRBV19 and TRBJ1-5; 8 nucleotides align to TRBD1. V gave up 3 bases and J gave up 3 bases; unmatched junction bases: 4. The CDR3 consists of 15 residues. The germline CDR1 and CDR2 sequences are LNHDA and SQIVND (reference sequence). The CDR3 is CASSIAGGINQPQHF. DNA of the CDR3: TGTGCCAGTAGTATCGCAGGGGGCATCAATCAGCCCCAGCATTTT. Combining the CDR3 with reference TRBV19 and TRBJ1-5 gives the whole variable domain DGGITQSPKYLFRKEGQNVTLSCEQNLNHDAMYWYRQDPGQGLRLIYYSQIVNDFQKGDIAEGYSVSREKKESFPLTVTSAQKNPTAFYLCASSIAGGINQPQHFGDGTRLSIL.